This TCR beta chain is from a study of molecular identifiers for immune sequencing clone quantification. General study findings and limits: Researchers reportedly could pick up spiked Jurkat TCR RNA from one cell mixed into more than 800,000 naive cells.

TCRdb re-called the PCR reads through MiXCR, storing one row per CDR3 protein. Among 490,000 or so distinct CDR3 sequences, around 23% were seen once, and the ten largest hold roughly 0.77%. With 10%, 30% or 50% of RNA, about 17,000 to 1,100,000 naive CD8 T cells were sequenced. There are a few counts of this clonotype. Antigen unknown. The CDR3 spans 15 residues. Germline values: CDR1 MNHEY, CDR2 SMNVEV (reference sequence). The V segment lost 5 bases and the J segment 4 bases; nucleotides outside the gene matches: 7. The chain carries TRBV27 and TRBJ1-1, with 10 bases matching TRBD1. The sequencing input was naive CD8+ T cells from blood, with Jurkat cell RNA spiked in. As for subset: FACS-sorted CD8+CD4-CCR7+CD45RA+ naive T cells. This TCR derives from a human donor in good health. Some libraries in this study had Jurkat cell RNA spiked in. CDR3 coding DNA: TGTGCCAGCAGTAGAACGACAGGGGGCGGCACTGAAGCTTTCTTT. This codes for CASSRTTGGGTEAFF.